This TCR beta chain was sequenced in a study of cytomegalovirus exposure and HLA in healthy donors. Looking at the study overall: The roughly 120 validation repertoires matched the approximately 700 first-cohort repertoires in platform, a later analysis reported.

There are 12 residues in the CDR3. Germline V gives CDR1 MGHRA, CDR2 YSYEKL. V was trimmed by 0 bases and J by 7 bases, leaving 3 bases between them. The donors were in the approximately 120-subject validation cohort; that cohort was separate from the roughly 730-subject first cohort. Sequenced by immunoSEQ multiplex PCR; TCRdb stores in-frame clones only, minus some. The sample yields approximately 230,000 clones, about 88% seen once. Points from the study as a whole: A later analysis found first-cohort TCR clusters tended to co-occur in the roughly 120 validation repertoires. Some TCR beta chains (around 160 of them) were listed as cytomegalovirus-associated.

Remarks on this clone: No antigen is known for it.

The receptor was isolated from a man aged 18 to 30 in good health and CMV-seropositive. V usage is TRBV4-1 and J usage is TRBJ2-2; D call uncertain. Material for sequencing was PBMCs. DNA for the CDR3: TGCGCCAGCAGCCAAGAAATCGGGGAGCTGTTTTTT. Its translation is CASSQEIGELFF.